This entry concerns a single T cell receptor beta chain. MiXCR, run by TCRdb on the RT-PCR reads, gives a single entry per CDR3 protein. The profile shows 200,000 to 250,000 distinct CDR3 sequences, 14% of them singletons. This sample stems from a study of patients and donors after allogeneic stem cell transplantation. This CDR3 comprises 16 residues. Germline loops: CDR1 SGHAT, CDR2 FQNNGV. The V gene end was trimmed by 5 bases and the J gene end by 8 bases; junction bases not matched to a gene: 13. This chain joins TRBV11-2 and TRBJ2-1; TRBD2 agrees at 9 bases. Sequences were obtained from blood, either unsorted or a sorted T cell fraction (not recorded which). This sequence originates from a human donor who was either an allogeneic HSCT recipient or a stem cell or donor lymphocyte infusion donor (not recorded which). It is not recorded whose cells these are; they may come from a transplant donor. CDR3 in DNA: TGTGCCAGCAGCCAAGTTACTAGCGGGCCAGCCGATGAGCAGTTCTTC. Residues: CASSQVTSGPADEQFF.